One sample yielded the 9 T cell receptor beta chains listed below, sequenced in a study of graft-versus-host responses after intestinal transplantation. The repertoire was sequenced with immunoSEQ multiplex PCR; TCRdb's copy has only in-frame clones and lacks some. The top ten clones hold 15% to 20% of a sample with tens of thousands of clones, approximately 80% of them seen once. The antigens of these receptors remain unknown. The source material was unstimulated CD8+ T cells sorted from spleen or lymph node cells, sampled before intestinal transplant. The receptors stem from a human donor who received an intestinal transplant.

V gene TRBV6-5 combines with J gene TRBJ2-5; 12 positions agree with TRBD2. CDR1 and CDR2 from the germline V gene are MNHEY and SVGAGI. This CDR3 has 16 residues. Trimming at V came to 1 base and at J to 5 bases, leaving 5 bases not matched to a gene. As DNA, the CDR3 is TGTGCCAGCAGTTACTTTCTAGCGGGAGGGCGGGAGACCCAGTACTTC. Amino acid sequence: CASSYFLAGGRETQYF.

The chain couples TRBV25-1 to TRBJ2-4; 8 nucleotides line up with TRBD1. Germline CDR1 MGHDK, CDR2 SYGVNS. This CDR3 has 14 amino acids. J lost 9 bases, V lost 4 bases, and 8 bases had no gene match. CDR3 DNA: TGTGCCAGCAGTGCCACCGGGACAGGAGGCATTCAGTACTTC. This translates into CASSATGTGGIQYF. The full variable domain, rest sourced from reference TRBV25-1 and TRBJ2-4, is EADIYQTPRYLVIGTGKKITLECSQTMGHDKMYWYQQDPGMELHLIHYSYGVNSTEKGDLSSESTVSRIRTEHFPLTLESARPSHTSQYLCASSATGTGGIQYFGAGTRLSVL.

On this clone: The same CDR3 is also encoded by other DNA sequences in this sample. V and J are TRBV19 and TRBJ1-5; D is ambiguous. Trimming took 4 bases from V and 0 from J, leaving 7 bases between them. The CDR3 extends over 14 amino acids. Germline CDR1 reads LNHDA; CDR2 reads SQIVND (reference sequence). The CDR3 sequence: CASSRGGSNQPQHF. The CDR3 nucleotides read TGTGCCAGTAGTAGGGGAGGTAGCAATCAGCCCCAGCATTTT.

V usage is TRBV2 and J usage is TRBJ1-5; D unclear. Germline V CDR1 and CDR2: SNHLY, FYNNEI. The V end lost 4 bases, the J end lost 1 base, and 20 bases lay between the germline ends. The CDR3 has 18 residues. CDR3 nucleotides: TGTGCCAGCAGTGCGTCCCCTGCAGTACGATTGAGCAATCAGCCCCAGCATTTT. Its translation: CASSASPAVRLSNQPQHF. Together with reference TRBV2 and TRBJ1-5, the CDR3 gives the full variable domain: EPEVTQTPSHQVTQMGQEVILRCVPISNHLYFYWYRQILGQKVEFLVSFYNNEISEKSEIFDDQFSVERPDGSNFTLKIRSTKLEDSAMYFCASSASPAVRLSNQPQHFGDGTRLSIL.

A few counts support this clone. The chain couples TRBV15 to TRBJ2-5, with 10 bases matching TRBD1. The CDR3 contains 17 residues. V shed 3 bases and J 1 base; nucleotides not matched to a gene: 8. Germline values: CDR1 LNHNV, CDR2 YYDKDF (reference sequence). This CDR3 is CATSRANRDRGQETQYF. CDR3 in DNA: TGTGCCACCAGCAGGGCAAACCGGGACAGGGGCCAAGAGACCCAGTACTTC.

This chain links TRBV12-2 with TRBJ2-7; the table's D call of TRBD1 was not tested on the DNA. TRBV12-2 is designated a pseudogene. CDR3 length: 11 amino acids. The CDR3 DNA reads TGTGCAAGGGGCTCGGACTACGAGCAGTACTTC. Its protein product is CARGSDYEQYF.

The rearrangement joins TRBV5-8 to TRBJ2-7, with TRBD2 identical over 8 bases. The V segment lost 0 bases and the J segment 7 bases; nucleotides outside the gene matches: 3. This CDR3 has 13 amino acids. Per the germline V gene, CDR1 is SGHTS and CDR2 is YDEGEE. This CDR3 is CASSLGLASEQYF. DNA for the CDR3: TGTGCCAGCAGCTTGGGACTAGCGAGTGAGCAGTACTTC.

The CDR3 sequence is CASSPEDSDTQYF. CDR3 DNA sequence: TGTGCCAGCAGCCCGGAAGACAGCGATACGCAGTATTTT. V and J are TRBV7-3 and TRBJ2-3, with D tentatively TRBD1 (5 bases). V lost 5 bases, J lost 6 bases, and 12 bases lay in between. Germline V lookup: CDR1 SGHTA, CDR2 FQGTGA. This CDR3 comprises 13 residues.

In its sample, this clone was seen once. The chain combines TRBV5-1 with TRBJ2-2; 7 positions match TRBD2. CDR1 SGHRS and CDR2 YFSETQ come from the germline V gene. CDR3 length: 16 residues. V shed 8 bases and J 7 bases; nucleotides not matched to a gene: 17. This chain's CDR3 is CASNLGLAGADGELFF. The CDR3 region has the DNA TGCGCCAGTAACTTGGGACTCGCGGGAGCGGACGGGGAGCTGTTTTTT.